Listed here are 21 T cell receptor beta chains from one sample, sequenced in a study of blood T cell repertoires in COVID-19. TCRdb's table, derived via immunoSEQ multiplex PCR, lists solely in-frame clones and lacks some. The sample holds around 140,000 clones, 60% to 80% seen once. The sequencing input was PBMCs or T cells enriched from blood (not recorded which). The receptors stem from a woman aged 50 to 65 who had recovered from COVID-19.

The rearrangement links TRBV5-6 to TRBJ2-3, with D perhaps TRBD1 (6 bases). Trimming took 0 bases from V and 2 from J, leaving 7 bases between them. CDR1 is SGHDT, CDR2 YYEEEE, per germline. This CDR3 contains 14 residues. DNA for the CDR3: TGTGCCAGCAGCTTGGGGGGGCTCACAGATACGCAGTATTTT. Its protein is CASSLGGLTDTQYF.

This clone was recorded only once. The chain links TRBV7-6 to TRBJ1-4, with D unresolved. Germline loops: CDR1 SGHVS, CDR2 FNYEAQ. The CDR3 is made up of 16 amino acids. Trimming left V 4 bases short and J 6 bases short, with 18 bases between. CDR3 protein: CASSSESEGFHEKLFF. The CDR3 nucleotides read TGTGCCAGCAGCTCGGAGTCCGAGGGATTTCATGAAAAACTGTTTTTT.

The J gene is TRBJ1-6, the V gene TRBV5-1, with 8 bases identical to TRBD1. Germline V CDR1 and CDR2: SGHRS, YFSETQ. V dropped 2 bases and J dropped 5; count of bases not matched to a gene: 0. The CDR3 has 14 amino acids. The CDR3 coding sequence is TGCGCCAGCAGCTTACAGGGGGATAATTCACCCCTCCACTTT. This sequence encodes CASSLQGDNSPLHF.

Details on this clone: Other DNA sequences in this sample translate to the same CDR3. The chain recombines TRBV28 with TRBJ2-7; TRBD1 matches 9 bases. The CDR3 is 14 amino acids. With V trimmed by 3 bases and J by 4 bases, 4 bases remained unmatched. Germline V gene data show CDR1 as MDHEN and CDR2 as SYDVKM. The CDR3 DNA follows: TGTGCCAGCAGTTTGACAGGGGGTACTTACGAGCAGTACTTC. The encoded protein is CASSLTGGTYEQYF.

The J gene is TRBJ2-7, the V gene TRBV4-2, with 10 bases matching TRBD2. V gave up 3 bases and J gave up 0 bases; unmatched junction bases: 5. Germline CDR1 and CDR2: LGHNA and YNFKEQ. This CDR3 region has 16 residues. The CDR3 region is CASSHRTSGNSYEQYF. The CDR3 region has the DNA TGTGCCAGCAGCCACCGGACTAGCGGAAACTCCTACGAGCAGTACTTC.

This clone appeared many times. The genes are TRBV24-1 and TRBJ2-1; TRBD1 aligns across 8 bases. Germline trimming cut 4 bases from V and 6 bases from J; bases unmatched to any gene: 7. The CDR3 is 15 residues long. Looked up from germline, CDR1 is KGHDR and CDR2 is SFDVKD. CDR3 bases: TGTGCCACCAGTGACTCAGGGGGCTGGGGCAATGAGCAGTTCTTC. Its protein product is CATSDSGGWGNEQFF.

The J gene is TRBJ2-7, the V gene TRBV6-6, with D perhaps matching TRBD1 (6 bases). The CDR3 runs to 13 residues. Trimming pared 7 bases from V and 3 bases from J, leaving 13 bases between. From germline, CDR1 is MNHNY and CDR2 SVGAGI (reference sequence). This CDR3 is CASIRGRYYEQYF. DNA of the CDR3: TGTGCCAGCATCAGGGGCAGGTACTACGAGCAGTACTTC.

This clone was observed once. V is TRBV9 and J is TRBJ2-1; TRBD2 might be the D (6 bases). The V gene's germline CDR1 is SGDLS and CDR2 YYNGEE. The CDR3 contains 16 residues. Deletions cut 4 bases from V and 2 bases from J, with 16 bases between. The chain's CDR3 is CASSSGGVLPYNEQFF. CDR3 nucleotides: TGTGCCAGCAGCTCGGGCGGGGTACTTCCCTACAATGAGCAGTTCTTC. Drawing the rest from reference TRBV9 and TRBJ2-1, the complete variable domain is DSGVTQTPKHLITATGQRVTLRCSPRSGDLSVYWYQQSLDQGLQFLIQYYNGEERAKGNILERFSAQQFPDLHSELNLSSLELGDSALYFCASSSGGVLPYNEQFFGPGTRLTVL.

This clone was picked up many times. This chain joins TRBV19 and TRBJ1-5; D is unclear. Germline loops: CDR1 LNHDA, CDR2 SQIVND (reference sequence). The CDR3 is made up of 11 amino acids. Trimming took off 5 bases at V and 4 bases at J, with 3 bases between the two ends. CDR3 sequence (DNA): TGTGCCAGTAGTTCAAATCAGCCCCAGCATTTT. Amino acid sequence: CASSSNQPQHF. The full variable domain, in which reference TRBV19 and TRBJ1-5 provide the parts outside the CDR3, is DGGITQSPKYLFRKEGQNVTLSCEQNLNHDAMYWYRQDPGQGLRLIYYSQIVNDFQKGDIAEGYSVSREKKESFPLTVTSAQKNPTAFYLCASSSNQPQHFGDGTRLSIL.

There are a few counts of this clone. The genes are TRBV6-5 and TRBJ2-1, with D unresolved. Trimming stripped 2 bases from V and 5 bases from J, with 13 bases between. The germline V gene has CDR1 MNHEY and CDR2 SVGAGI. CDR3 length equals 15 residues. The CDR3 here is CASSYDARQNNEQFF. The CDR3 DNA follows: TGTGCCAGCAGTTACGACGCCAGGCAGAACAATGAGCAGTTCTTC.

The sample holds a few counts of this clone. V is TRBV3-1 (or the pseudogene TRBV3-2) and J is TRBJ2-7, with D maybe TRBD1 (5 bases). Trimming stripped 1 base from V and 3 bases from J, with 13 bases between. CDR1 LGHDT and CDR2 YNNKEL come from the germline V gene (reference sequence). The CDR3 consists of 15 residues. Here the CDR3 reads CASSQATAGSYEQYF. DNA for the CDR3: TGTGCCAGCAGCCAAGCGACAGCCGGAAGCTACGAGCAGTACTTC.

The CDR3 coding sequence is TGTGCCAGCAGCTTACTTGGGCGAAACAATGAGCAGTTCTTC. It specifies CASSLLGRNNEQFF. V is TRBV7-9 and J is TRBJ2-1; D uncertain. Germline-derived CDR1 and CDR2 are SEHNR and FQNEAQ (reference sequence). This CDR3 has 14 amino acids. The germline V and J ends were trimmed by 2 bases and 5 bases, with 10 bases remaining between them.

The genes are TRBV29-1 and TRBJ1-3, with a tentative D call TRBD1 (5 bases). V shed 6 bases and J shed 4 bases, with 16 bases lying between them. CDR3 size: 14 residues. CDR1 is SQVTM and CDR2 is ANQGSEA in the germline V gene. CDR3 DNA sequence: TGCAGCGTATGGGACTCCCAGAAAGGAAACACCATATATTTT. Protein sequence: CSVWDSQKGNTIYF.

The chain uses TRBV7-2 and TRBJ2-5; possible D gene TRBD2, 7 bases. The V and J ends lost 8 bases and 5 bases respectively, with 18 bases between them. The CDR3 extends over 14 amino acids. In germline, CDR1 is SGHTA, CDR2 FQGNSA. CDR3 in amino acids: CASRSGGAGETQYF. The CDR3 bases are TGTGCCAGCCGTAGTGGGGGGGCAGGGGAGACCCAGTACTTC.

Only one count was recorded for this clone. The rearrangement links TRBV28 to TRBJ1-1; 8 positions agree with TRBD1. Germline values: CDR1 MDHEN, CDR2 SYDVKM. V lost 0 bases to trimming and J lost 1 base; unmatched junction nucleotides: 1. The CDR3 contains 15 residues. This CDR3 is CASSLWGTGNTEAFF. The CDR3 DNA follows: TGTGCCAGCAGTTTATGGGGGACAGGGAACACTGAAGCTTTCTTT.

This clone was observed a few times. The genes are TRBV9 and TRBJ1-1; tentatively, D is TRBD1 (5 bases). Germline CDR1 SGDLS, CDR2 YYNGEE. V lost 0 bases and J lost 4, with 13 bases in between. The CDR3 contains 15 residues. As DNA, the CDR3 is TGTGCCAGCAGCGTAGCAAACGGCAGGGCCACTGAAGCTTTCTTT. Its protein product is CASSVANGRATEAFF.

J is TRBJ2-7 and V is TRBV5-4, with D maybe TRBD2 (7 bases). V shed 0 bases and J shed 4 bases, with 14 bases lying between them. The CDR3 runs 15 residues. The germline V gene encodes CDR1 SGHNT and CDR2 YYREEE (reference sequence). Here the CDR3 DNA reads TGTGCCAGCAGCTTGGAAGTACAGGGAGGGTACGAGCAGTACTTC. This translates into CASSLEVQGGYEQYF.

This clone was observed a single time. This chain uses TRBV12-3 or TRBV12-4 with TRBJ2-1; maybe TRBD1 (6 bases). Between the trimmed V and J ends, which lost 6 bases and 3 bases, there was a span of 9 bases. This CDR3 contains 13 residues. The CDR3 sequence: CASRTGDYNEQFF. CDR3 DNA sequence: TGTGCCAGCAGGACAGGAGACTACAATGAGCAGTTCTTC.

The chain recombines TRBV11-3 with TRBJ2-7, with 10 bases that match TRBD2. The J segment lost 2 bases and the V segment lost 5 bases, leaving 6 bases of the junction unmatched. The CDR3 is made up of 15 amino acids. Germline V CDR1 and CDR2: SGHNT, YENEEA. The CDR3 nucleotides read TGTGCCAGCAGCGGGGGGACTAGCGATCCCTACGAGCAGTACTTC. This translates into CASSGGTSDPYEQYF.

The chain is built from TRBV2 and TRBJ2-7; a weak D match, TRBD2 (5 bases). V dropped 4 bases and J dropped 6 bases, with 10 bases sitting between them. Germline V gene lookup returns CDR1 SNHLY and CDR2 FYNNEI. The CDR3 is 12 amino acids. The CDR3 loop is CASSVWELEQYF. The CDR3, as DNA: TGTGCCAGCAGTGTTTGGGAGCTCGAGCAGTACTTC.

This chain uses TRBV10-2 with TRBJ2-7; TRBD2 might be the D (5 bases). Germline values: CDR1 WSHSY, CDR2 SAAADI. CDR3 length: 14 residues. With 0 bases removed from V and 3 bases from J, the gap between germline ends came to 9 bases. CDR3 loop: CASSESGRGYEQYF. The CDR3 DNA follows: TGCGCCAGCAGTGAGTCGGGGAGAGGCTACGAGCAGTACTTC.